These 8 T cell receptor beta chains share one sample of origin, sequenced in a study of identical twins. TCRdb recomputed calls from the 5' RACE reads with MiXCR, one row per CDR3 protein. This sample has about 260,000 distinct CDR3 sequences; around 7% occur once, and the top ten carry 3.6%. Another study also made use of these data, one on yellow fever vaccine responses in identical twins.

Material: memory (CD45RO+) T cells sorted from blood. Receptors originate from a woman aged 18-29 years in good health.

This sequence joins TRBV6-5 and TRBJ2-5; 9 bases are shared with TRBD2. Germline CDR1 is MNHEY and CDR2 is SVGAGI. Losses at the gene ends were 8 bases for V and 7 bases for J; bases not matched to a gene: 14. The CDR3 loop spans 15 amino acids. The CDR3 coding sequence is TGTGCCAGCCGCTACACACTAGCGGGTAGAGGGACCCAGTACTTC. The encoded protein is CASRYTLAGRGTQYF.

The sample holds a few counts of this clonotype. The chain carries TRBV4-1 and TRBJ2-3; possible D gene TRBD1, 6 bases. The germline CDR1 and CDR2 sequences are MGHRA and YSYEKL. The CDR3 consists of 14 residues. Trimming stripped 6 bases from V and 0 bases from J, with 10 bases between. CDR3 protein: CASRDRASTDTQYF. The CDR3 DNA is TGCGCCAGCAGGGACAGAGCAAGCACAGATACGCAGTATTTT.

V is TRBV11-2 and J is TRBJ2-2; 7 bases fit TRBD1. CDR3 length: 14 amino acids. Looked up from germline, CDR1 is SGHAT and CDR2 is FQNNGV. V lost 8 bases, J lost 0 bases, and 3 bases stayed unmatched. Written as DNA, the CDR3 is TGTGCCAGCCGGGACAGCCCGAACACCGGGGAGCTGTTTTTT. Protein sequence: CASRDSPNTGELFF.

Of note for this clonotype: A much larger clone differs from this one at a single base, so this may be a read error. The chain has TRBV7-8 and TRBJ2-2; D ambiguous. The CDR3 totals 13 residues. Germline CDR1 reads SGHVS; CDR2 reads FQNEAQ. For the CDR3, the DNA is TGTGTCAGCAGCGAGTCGAACACCGGGGAGCTGTTTTTT. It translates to CVSSESNTGELFF.

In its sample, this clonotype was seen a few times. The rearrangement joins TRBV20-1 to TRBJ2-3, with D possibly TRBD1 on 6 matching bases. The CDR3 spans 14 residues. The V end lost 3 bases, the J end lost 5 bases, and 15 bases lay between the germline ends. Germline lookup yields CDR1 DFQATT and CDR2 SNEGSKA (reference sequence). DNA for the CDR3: TGCAGTGCTAGGGAACAGGGTGGAGGAGATACGCAGTATTTT. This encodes CSAREQGGGDTQYF.

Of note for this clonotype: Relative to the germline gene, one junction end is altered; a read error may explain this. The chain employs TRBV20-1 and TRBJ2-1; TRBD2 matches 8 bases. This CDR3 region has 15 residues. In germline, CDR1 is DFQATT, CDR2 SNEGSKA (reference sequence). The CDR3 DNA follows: TGCTGTGCCGTGAGAGCGGGAGACTATAAGAATGAGCAGTTCTTC. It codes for CCAVRAGDYKNEQFF.

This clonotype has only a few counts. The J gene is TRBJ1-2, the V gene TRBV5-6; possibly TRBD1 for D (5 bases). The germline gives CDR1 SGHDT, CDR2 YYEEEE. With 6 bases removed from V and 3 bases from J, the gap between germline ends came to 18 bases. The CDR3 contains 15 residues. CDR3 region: CASTFGGAQDYGYTF. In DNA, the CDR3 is TGTGCCAGCACCTTCGGGGGAGCCCAGGACTATGGCTACACCTTC.

The CDR3 here is CASSRLAGGPGGTQYF. The CDR3, as DNA: TGTGCCAGCAGCCGGCTAGCGGGAGGGCCTGGAGGGACCCAGTACTTC. The V call is TRBV2, the J call TRBJ2-5, with 12 bases that match TRBD2. Trimming cost V 6 bases and J 7 bases; bases outside gene matches: 12. CDR3 size: 16 residues. In germline, CDR1 is SNHLY, CDR2 FYNNEI.